This passage covers 8 T cell receptor beta chains from one sample sequenced in a study of long-term antiretroviral therapy in people with HIV. Run at survey level, the immunoSEQ assay was version v3.0. Measured with immunoSEQ multiplex PCR; TCRdb has only the in-frame clones, and not every one. Counted here are 30,000 to 40,000 clones, 94% occurring once; the ten biggest clones make up around 3.8%. The material was unsorted PBMCs, obtained around 5.4 years after starting antiretroviral therapy. The receptors derive from a woman aged 45-60 years with HIV.

This clone was recorded once. This sequence joins TRBV7-2 and TRBJ2-1; 9 bases line up with TRBD1. The CDR3 sequence is 15 residues long. The trim removed 5 bases at V and 7 bases at J, leaving 9 bases unmatched. The germline CDR1 and CDR2 sequences are SGHTA and FQGNSA. The CDR3 coding sequence is TGTGCCAGCAGCGGTCCCGGGACAGGGCTAAATGAGCAGTTCTTC. Protein: CASSGPGTGLNEQFF. Full variable domain (missing parts from reference TRBV7-2 and TRBJ2-1): GAGVSQSPSNKVTEKGKDVELRCDPISGHTALYWYRQSLGQGLEFLIYFQGNSAPDKSGLPSDRFSAERTGGSVSTLTIQRTQQEDSAVYLCASSGPGTGLNEQFFGPGTRLTVL.

V gene TRBV10-3 combines with J gene TRBJ1-6, with D perhaps TRBD1 (5 bases). This CDR3 is 14 amino acids long. Germline lookup yields CDR1 ENHRY and CDR2 SYGVKD. The germline V and J ends were trimmed by 11 bases and 5 bases, with 16 bases remaining between them. CDR3 protein: CAGSTGADNSPLHF. CDR3 DNA sequence: TGTGCCGGAAGTACAGGAGCCGATAATTCACCCCTCCACTTT.

The chain is built from TRBV29-1 and TRBJ1-2; 8 bases map to TRBD1. From germline, CDR1 is SQVTM and CDR2 ANQGSEA. Trimming took 8 bases from V and 6 from J; bases not matched to a gene: 14. This CDR3 has 14 residues. For the CDR3, the DNA is TGCAGCATTAACCGGGACAGGAACTTCGATGGCTACACCTTC. Encoded protein: CSINRDRNFDGYTF.

The rearrangement links TRBV18 to TRBJ2-1; possible D gene TRBD1, 5 bases. With 0 bases removed from V and 6 bases from J, the gap between germline ends came to 12 bases. The CDR3 is 15 residues long. The germline V gene has CDR1 KGHSH and CDR2 LQKENI. CDR3 loop: CASSPPVSGSNEQFF. DNA for the CDR3: TGTGCCAGCTCACCACCGGTGTCAGGGTCCAATGAGCAGTTCTTC.

This rearrangement joins TRBV6-5 to TRBJ1-4, with 7 bases lining up with TRBD1. Looked up from germline, CDR1 is MNHEY and CDR2 is SVGAGI. V shed 7 bases and J 8 bases; nucleotides not matched to a gene: 7. This CDR3 comprises 13 residues. CDR3 coding DNA: TGTGCCAGCACTAGACAGGGAGGAGAAAAACTGTTTTTT. This gives the protein CASTRQGGEKLFF.

The chain recombines TRBV27 with TRBJ2-6, with D hard to call. The CDR3 consists of 16 residues. V was trimmed by 10 bases and J by 0 bases, leaving 16 bases between them. Germline loops: CDR1 MNHEY, CDR2 SMNVEV (reference sequence). CDR3: CATNSPRSSGANVLTF. Written as DNA, the CDR3 is TGTGCCACCAATTCTCCGCGGAGCTCTGGGGCCAACGTCCTGACTTTC.

This clone was seen more than once but under ten times. This chain joins TRBV29-1 and TRBJ1-3, with a weak D call TRBD1 (5 bases). The CDR3 covers 14 residues. V dropped 7 bases and J dropped 0 bases, with 13 bases sitting between them. Germline V gene lookup returns CDR1 SQVTM and CDR2 ANQGSEA. The CDR3 reads CSARVPDSGNTIYF. CDR3 DNA sequence: TGCAGCGCCAGGGTTCCCGACTCTGGAAACACCATATATTTT.

The V and J genes are TRBV7-6 and TRBJ2-1; weak D call: TRBD2 (5 bases). This CDR3 has 12 amino acids. Germline lookup yields CDR1 SGHVS and CDR2 FNYEAQ. Trimming shortened V by 5 bases and J by 7 bases, and 9 bases separated the two germline ends. CDR3 in DNA: TGTGCCAGCAGCACCTGGAGGAATGAGCAGTTCTTC. Translated: CASSTWRNEQFF.